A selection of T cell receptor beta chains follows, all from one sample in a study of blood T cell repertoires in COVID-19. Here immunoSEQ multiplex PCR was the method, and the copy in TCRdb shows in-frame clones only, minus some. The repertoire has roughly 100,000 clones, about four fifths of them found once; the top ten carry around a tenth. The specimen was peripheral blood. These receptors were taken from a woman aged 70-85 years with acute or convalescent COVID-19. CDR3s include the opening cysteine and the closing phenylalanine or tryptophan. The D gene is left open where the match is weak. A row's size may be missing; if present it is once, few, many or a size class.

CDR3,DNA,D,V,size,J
CASTDLGGTGANEQFF,TGTGCCAGCACCGACTTAGGCGGGACAGGGGCGAATGAGCAGTTCTTC,TRBD1,TRBV7-2,.,TRBJ2-1
CASSFASADTQYF,TGTGCCAGCAGTTTCGCTAGCGCAGATACGCAGTATTTT,.,TRBV27,.,TRBJ2-3
CASSTTGTGDGHEQFF,TGTGCCAGTAGTACAACCGGGACAGGGGATGGGCATGAGCAGTTCTTC,TRBD1,TRBV19,.,TRBJ2-1
CASSSQVSAGGGETQYF,TGTGCCAGCAGTTCCCAGGTCTCAGCGGGGGGCGGGGAGACCCAGTACTTC,TRBD2,TRBV28,.,TRBJ2-5
CASSPQGQRSGANVLTF,TGCGCCAGCAGCCCACAGGGTCAGAGGTCTGGGGCCAACGTCCTGACTTTC,.,TRBV5-1,.,TRBJ2-6
CASSQAGGNEKLFF,TGTGCCAGCAGCCAAGCAGGGGGCAATGAAAAACTGTTTTTT,TRBD1,TRBV7-9,.,TRBJ1-4
CATSRDRGGVSYNSPLHF,TGTGCCACCAGCAGAGACCGGGGGGGTGTCTCCTATAATTCACCCCTCCACTTT,.,TRBV15,.,TRBJ1-6
CASSQVLRGTNTGELFF,TGCGCCAGCAGCCAAGTGCTACGGGGGACGAACACCGGGGAGCTGTTTTTT,.,TRBV4-3,.,TRBJ2-2
CASSLAAGGTPDEQYF,TGTGCCAGCAGTTTGGCGGCCGGGGGGACGCCCGACGAGCAGTACTTC,TRBD2,TRBV28,.,TRBJ2-7
CASSPGLPTDTQYF,TGTGCCAGCAGTCCAGGACTGCCCACAGATACGCAGTATTTT,.,TRBV27,.,TRBJ2-3
CASSLRETGRNTIYF,TGTGCCAGCAGTTTGAGGGAGACAGGAAGAAACACCATATATTTT,.,TRBV28,once,TRBJ1-3
CASKTSGFGETQYF,TGTGCCAGTAAGACTAGCGGATTTGGGGAGACCCAGTACTTC,TRBD2,TRBV19,.,TRBJ2-5
CASSLWPTGTTYEQYF,TGTGCCAGCAGTTTATGGCCAACAGGGACGACCTACGAGCAGTACTTC,.,TRBV27,.,TRBJ2-7
CASSLAVVGTEAFF,TGTGCCAGCAGCTTAGCGGTTGTCGGCACTGAAGCTTTCTTT,.,TRBV7-9,.,TRBJ1-1
CATPTVTGELFF,TGTGCCACCCCGACAGTAACCGGGGAGCTGTTTTTT,.,TRBV19,once,TRBJ2-2
CASRDTINYGYTF,TGTGCCAGCCGTGACACAATCAACTATGGCTACACCTTC,.,TRBV7-9,.,TRBJ1-2
CASSIRGSNQPQHF,TGTGCCAGTAGTATAAGGGGAAGCAATCAGCCCCAGCATTTT,.,TRBV19,.,TRBJ1-5
CASSLARTSGGVNEQFF,TGTGCCAGCAGCTTAGCGCGGACTAGCGGGGGGGTTAATGAGCAGTTCTTC,TRBD2,TRBV7-2,.,TRBJ2-1
CASSHHRTSGANVLTF,TGTGCCAGCAGCCACCACAGGACCTCTGGGGCCAACGTCCTGACTTTC,.,TRBV3-1/TRBV3-2,.,TRBJ2-6
CASSYHTVGDTEAFF,TGTGCCAGCAGCTATCACACAGTAGGTGACACTGAAGCTTTCTTT,.,TRBV21-1,few,TRBJ1-1
CASSYSKGSGTEAFF,TGTGCCAGCAGTTACTCGAAGGGGTCAGGCACTGAAGCTTTCTTT,.,TRBV6-5,.,TRBJ1-1
CASIGTGTYGYTF,TGTGCCAGTATCGGGACAGGTACCTATGGCTACACCTTC,TRBD1,TRBV19,.,TRBJ1-2
CASSEAPRQGSGAFF,TGTGCCAGCAGTGAAGCGCCCCGACAGGGTTCAGGAGCTTTCTTT,TRBD1,TRBV6-1,.,TRBJ1-1
CASSPNRLRTDTQYF,TGTGCCAGCAGCCCCAACCGGTTGCGCACAGATACGCAGTATTTT,.,TRBV11-2,once,TRBJ2-3
CASSVTGSGNTIYF,TGTGCCAGCAGCGTAACAGGGTCCGGAAACACCATATATTTT,.,TRBV9,few,TRBJ1-3
CASSIGQSLYEQYF,TGTGCCAGCAGCATCGGACAGTCCCTCTACGAGCAGTACTTC,.,TRBV9,.,TRBJ2-7
CATSRDQEGADEQYF,TGTGCCACCAGCAGAGATCAGGAGGGGGCCGACGAGCAGTACTTC,.,TRBV15,many,TRBJ2-7
CASSLISTSGTGELFF,TGTGCTAGCAGCTTAATAAGCACTAGCGGTACCGGGGAGCTGTTTTTT,TRBD2,TRBV7-7,few,TRBJ2-2
CASSFAGVGETQYF,TGTGCCAGCAGTTTCGCGGGGGTAGGGGAGACCCAGTACTTC,TRBD2,TRBV27,.,TRBJ2-5
CASSLDPQGTYGYTF,TGTGCCAGCAGTTTAGACCCTCAGGGAACTTATGGCTACACCTTC,.,TRBV27,.,TRBJ1-2
CASSLLQGNTEAFF,TGCGCCAGCAGCTTATTACAGGGAAACACTGAAGCTTTCTTT,.,TRBV5-1,.,TRBJ1-1
CASRGDTYNEQFF,TGTGCCAGCAGGGGGGACACCTACAATGAGCAGTTCTTC,.,TRBV12-3/TRBV12-4,.,TRBJ2-1
CSVEDLEARGYTF,TGCAGCGTTGAAGATCTTGAGGCGCGAGGCTACACCTTC,.,TRBV29-1,.,TRBJ1-2
CSVKSGGELFF,TGCAGCGTTAAATCCGGCGGGGAGCTGTTTTTT,.,TRBV29-1,few,TRBJ2-2
CASSVIQGGELFF,TGTGCCAGCAGTGTCATACAGGGCGGGGAGCTGTTTTTT,.,TRBV2,.,TRBJ2-2
CASSQDSGTGNSPLHF,TGTGCCAGCAGCCAAGATTCGGGGACAGGTAATTCACCCCTCCACTTT,TRBD1,TRBV3-1/TRBV3-2,.,TRBJ1-6
CASSTTGQGNLEQYF,TGTGCCAGTAGTACTACGGGACAGGGAAATTTAGAGCAGTACTTC,TRBD1,TRBV19,.,TRBJ2-7
CSASPGQHGYTF,TGCAGTGCTAGTCCGGGACAGCATGGCTACACCTTC,TRBD1,TRBV20-1,.,TRBJ1-2
CASSIGNSGGASQETQYF,TGTGCCAGTAGTATAGGAAATAGCGGGGGGGCCAGCCAAGAGACCCAGTACTTC,TRBD2,TRBV19,.,TRBJ2-5
CASSIGQAFNSPLHF,TGTGCCAGTAGTATAGGGCAGGCGTTCAATTCACCCCTCCACTTT,.,TRBV19,.,TRBJ1-6
CASSLESSLAGELFF,TGTGCCAGCAGCTTGGAGTCCAGTTTGGCCGGGGAGCTGTTTTTT,.,TRBV5-4,.,TRBJ2-2
CASSLTSQETQYF,TGTGCCAGCAGTTTGACAAGTCAAGAGACCCAGTACTTC,.,TRBV12-3/TRBV12-4,.,TRBJ2-5
CAWSVDRVVNQPQHF,TGTGCCTGGAGTGTCGACAGGGTGGTAAATCAGCCCCAGCATTTT,TRBD1,TRBV30,.,TRBJ1-5
CASSLQGFVNTIYF,TGTGCCAGCAGTTTACAGGGGTTCGTTAACACCATATATTTT,.,TRBV27,.,TRBJ1-3
CASSLSAGSSEQYF,TGTGCCAGCAGTTTATCAGCAGGATCTTCCGAGCAGTACTTC,.,TRBV27,.,TRBJ2-7
CASSYSSTGVGNTIYF,TGTGCCAGCAGTTACTCGAGTACAGGGGTTGGAAACACCATATATTTT,TRBD1,TRBV6-5,.,TRBJ1-3
CASSKMGQGSMRGNTIYF,TGTGCCAGCAGCAAAATGGGACAGGGAAGTATGCGTGGAAACACCATATATTTT,.,TRBV21-1,few,TRBJ1-3
CASSLSSYEQYF,TGTGCCAGCAGCCTGAGCTCCTACGAGCAGTACTTC,.,TRBV14,few,TRBJ2-7
CASSPGQGPGEQYF,TGTGCCAGCAGTCCGGGACAGGGACCAGGCGAGCAGTACTTC,TRBD1,TRBV28,.,TRBJ2-7
CASSFLAGGNTGELFF,TGCGCCAGCAGCTTCCTAGCGGGAGGGAACACCGGGGAGCTGTTTTTT,TRBD2,TRBV5-1,.,TRBJ2-2
CASSLDRETQYF,TGTGCCAGCAGCTTAGACCGGGAGACCCAGTACTTC,.,TRBV11-1,few,TRBJ2-5
CSVELFTGQGSVGYTF,TGCAGCGTTGAACTTTTTACAGGACAGGGATCTGTTGGCTACACCTTC,TRBD1,TRBV29-1,once,TRBJ1-2
CASSYRDHEQYF,TGTGCCAGCAGCTACAGGGACCACGAGCAGTACTTC,.,TRBV7-2,few,TRBJ2-7
CASSPLGQANTEAFF,TGCGCCAGCAGCCCACTGGGACAGGCGAACACTGAAGCTTTCTTT,TRBD1,TRBV5-1,.,TRBJ1-1